This TCR beta chain was sequenced during a study of human T cells and chemical hapten exposure. As for the study in general: Minor volume differences among pooled libraries chiefly drove per-sample TCR yield variation.

The time point denotes: patch test 3, about 24 weeks after DPC sensitization. Treatment in this sample: therapeutic diphenylcyclopropenone sensitization with weekly scalp DPC. Germline V gene sequence: CDR1 SGHTA, CDR2 FQGNSA. The CDR3 contains 15 residues. The J segment lost 1 base and the V segment lost 4 bases, leaving 7 bases of the junction unmatched. TCRdb re-analysed the RACE reads in MiXCR, keeping a single row per CDR3 protein. The sample holds approximately 72,000 distinct CDR3 sequences; approximately 12% are singletons and the top ten take roughly 1.4%. This chain connects TRBV7-2 to TRBJ2-7; 7 bases line up with TRBD1. The sequencing used whole blood, collected in connection with sensitization to the hapten diphenylcyclopropenone (DPC). This TCR came from a woman aged 50 to 65 with alopecia areata. Some clones in this sample may be carry-over from other donors' samples. The DNA of the CDR3 is TGTGCCAGCAGCTCCGGACAGGTTGGGTCCTACGAGCAGTACTTC. Amino acids: CASSSGQVGSYEQYF. Together with reference TRBV7-2 and TRBJ2-7, the CDR3 gives the full variable domain: GAGVSQSPSNKVTEKGKDVELRCDPISGHTALYWYRQSLGQGLEFLIYFQGNSAPDKSGLPSDRFSAERTGGSVSTLTIQRTQQEDSAVYLCASSSGQVGSYEQYFGPGTRLTVT.